This T cell receptor (beta chain) comes out of a study of T-cell reconstitution after alpha-beta-depleted transplantation in children. Unique molecular identifiers were built into the TCRbeta library. Using its own MiXCR run on the PCR reads, TCRdb lists one record per CDR3 protein. In the table there are 450,000 to 600,000 distinct CDR3 sequences, around a third of which are singletons. There are 15 residues in the CDR3. Germline V gene data show CDR1 as ENHRY and CDR2 as SYGVKD. V gave up 0 bases and J gave up 9 bases, with 17 bases separating them. The chain joins TRBV10-3 to TRBJ2-5, with D tentatively TRBD2 (5 bases). This clonotype originated in a human donor who donated a stem cell graft to a child with aplastic anemia. Material: PBMCs from the stem cell graft donor, obtained from the stem cell graft. CDR3: CAISESTGPRVAQYF. The DNA for the CDR3 is TGTGCCATCAGTGAGTCTACGGGCCCGAGGGTCGCCCAGTACTTC.